This T cell receptor beta chain was found in a study of OX40 agonist ivuxolimab in advanced cancers. Study-wide findings and caveats: Within 6 weeks, CD4+ and CD8+ blood T cells expanded clonally at 0.1 to 3.0 mg/kg.

CDR1 is MNHEY, CDR2 SMNVEV, per germline (reference sequence). The CDR3 runs 15 residues. The V gene lost 3 bases and the J gene lost 0 bases, with 11 bases spanning the gap. Note on this clone: Its antigen is unknown.

The method was immunoSEQ multiplex PCR; TCRdb's version includes in-frame clones alone and lacks a portion of them. This table has roughly 58,000 clones, 93% appearing once. The specimen was CD4+ or CD8+ T cells sorted from blood, collected in a trial of the OX40 agonist ivuxolimab. This TCR derives from an adult with an advanced solid tumor such as melanoma, head and neck, liver or kidney cancer. The V and J genes are TRBV27 and TRBJ1-1; D may be TRBD1 (6 bases). CDR3 DNA: TGTGCCAGCAGTTTCGTATCAGGGGTGAACACTGAAGCTTTCTTT. Amino acid sequence: CASSFVSGVNTEAFF.